This record concerns one T cell receptor beta chain sequence. The antigen remains undetermined. These data belong to a study of beta chain features in type 1 diabetes. Germline loops: CDR1 SGHDN, CDR2 FVKESK. This CDR3 region has 13 residues. V was clipped by 0 bases and J by 8 bases, with 10 bases between them. Every bit of the isolated RNA underwent reverse transcription, so sequencing read expressed TCRB transcripts. TCRdb's copy holds only in-frame clones and misses some; the assay was immunoSEQ multiplex PCR. The table records approximately 150,000 clones, roughly 60% of them present only once. Overall study findings and caveats: In every one of the four CD4+ subsets, TCRB CDR3s were moderately but significantly shorter in Type 1 diabetes patients.

Material: naive CD4+ T cells from blood. The chain couples TRBV14 to TRBJ1-2; TRBD1 might be the D (5 bases). The clonotype originates from a man younger than 45 with type 1 diabetes. In nucleotides, the CDR3 is TGTGCCAGCAGCCAAGATGGATGGGGGGGCTACACCTTC. It codes for CASSQDGWGGYTF.